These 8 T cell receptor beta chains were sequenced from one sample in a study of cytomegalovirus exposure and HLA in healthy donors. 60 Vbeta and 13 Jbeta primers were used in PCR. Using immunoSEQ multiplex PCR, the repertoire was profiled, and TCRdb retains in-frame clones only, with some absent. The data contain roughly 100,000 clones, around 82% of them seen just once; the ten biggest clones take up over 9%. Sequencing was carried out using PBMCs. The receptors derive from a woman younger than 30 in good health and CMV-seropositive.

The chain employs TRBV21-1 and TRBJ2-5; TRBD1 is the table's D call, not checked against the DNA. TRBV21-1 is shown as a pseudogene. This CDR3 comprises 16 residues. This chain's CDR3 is CASSRGRGNDQETQYF. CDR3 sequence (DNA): TGTGCCAGCAGCAGGGGCAGGGGGAATGACCAAGAGACCCAGTACTTC.

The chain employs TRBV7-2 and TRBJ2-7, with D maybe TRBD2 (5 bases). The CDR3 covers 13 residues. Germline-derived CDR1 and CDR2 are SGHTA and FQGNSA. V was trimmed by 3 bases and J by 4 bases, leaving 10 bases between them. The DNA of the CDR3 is TGTGCCAGCAGCTTCCTCCCGGGGTACGAGCAGTACTTC. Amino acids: CASSFLPGYEQYF.

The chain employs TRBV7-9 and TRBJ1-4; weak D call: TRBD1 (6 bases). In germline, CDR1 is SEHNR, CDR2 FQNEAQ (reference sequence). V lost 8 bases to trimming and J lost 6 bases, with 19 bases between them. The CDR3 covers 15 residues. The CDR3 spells CASSPRGGDDEKLFF. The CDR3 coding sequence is TGTGCCAGCTCCCCTAGGGGGGGCGATGATGAAAAACTGTTTTTT.

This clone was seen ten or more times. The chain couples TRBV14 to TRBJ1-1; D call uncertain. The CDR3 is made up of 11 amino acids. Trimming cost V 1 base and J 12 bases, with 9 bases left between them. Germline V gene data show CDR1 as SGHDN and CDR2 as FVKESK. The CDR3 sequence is CASSQVRETFF. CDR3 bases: TGTGCCAGCAGCCAAGTTCGGGAGACTTTCTTT.

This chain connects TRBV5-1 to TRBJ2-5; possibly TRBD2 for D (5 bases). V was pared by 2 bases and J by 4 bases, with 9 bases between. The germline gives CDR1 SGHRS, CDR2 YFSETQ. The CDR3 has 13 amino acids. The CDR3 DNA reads TGCGCCAGCAGCTTCGAGGGCGGAGAGACCCAGTACTTC. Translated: CASSFEGGETQYF.

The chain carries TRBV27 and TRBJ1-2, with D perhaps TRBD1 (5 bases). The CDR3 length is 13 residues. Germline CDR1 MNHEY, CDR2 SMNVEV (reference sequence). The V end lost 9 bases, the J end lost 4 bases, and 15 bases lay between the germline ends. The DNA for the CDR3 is TGTGCCAGTCACGCCGGCGGGGGCTATGGCTACACCTTC. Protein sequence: CASHAGGGYGYTF.

The CDR3 here is CASREQGIPTDTQYF. CDR3 DNA: TGTGCCAGCAGGGAACAGGGGATCCCCACAGATACGCAGTATTTT. This chain joins TRBV6-5 and TRBJ2-3, with 7 bases fitting TRBD1. CDR3 size: 15 residues. The V and J ends lost 6 bases and 2 bases, in that order; junction bases with no gene match: 8. Germline-derived CDR1 and CDR2 are MNHEY and SVGAGI.

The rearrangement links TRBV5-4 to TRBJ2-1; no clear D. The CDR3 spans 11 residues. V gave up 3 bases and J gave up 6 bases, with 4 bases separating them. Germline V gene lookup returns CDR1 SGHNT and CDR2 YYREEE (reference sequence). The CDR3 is CASSSFNEQFF. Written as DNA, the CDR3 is TGTGCCAGCAGCTCGTTCAATGAGCAGTTCTTC.